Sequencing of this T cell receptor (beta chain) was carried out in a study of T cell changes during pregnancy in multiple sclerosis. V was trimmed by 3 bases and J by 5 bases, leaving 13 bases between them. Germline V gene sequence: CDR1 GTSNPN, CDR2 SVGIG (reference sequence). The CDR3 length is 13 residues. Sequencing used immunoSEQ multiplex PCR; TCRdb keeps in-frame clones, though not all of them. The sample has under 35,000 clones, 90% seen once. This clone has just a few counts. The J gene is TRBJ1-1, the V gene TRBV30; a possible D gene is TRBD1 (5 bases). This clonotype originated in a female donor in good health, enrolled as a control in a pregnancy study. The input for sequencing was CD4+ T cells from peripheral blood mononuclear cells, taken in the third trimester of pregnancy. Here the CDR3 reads CAWRLTVSTEAFF. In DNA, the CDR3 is TGTGCCTGGAGGCTGACAGTGAGTACTGAAGCTTTCTTT.